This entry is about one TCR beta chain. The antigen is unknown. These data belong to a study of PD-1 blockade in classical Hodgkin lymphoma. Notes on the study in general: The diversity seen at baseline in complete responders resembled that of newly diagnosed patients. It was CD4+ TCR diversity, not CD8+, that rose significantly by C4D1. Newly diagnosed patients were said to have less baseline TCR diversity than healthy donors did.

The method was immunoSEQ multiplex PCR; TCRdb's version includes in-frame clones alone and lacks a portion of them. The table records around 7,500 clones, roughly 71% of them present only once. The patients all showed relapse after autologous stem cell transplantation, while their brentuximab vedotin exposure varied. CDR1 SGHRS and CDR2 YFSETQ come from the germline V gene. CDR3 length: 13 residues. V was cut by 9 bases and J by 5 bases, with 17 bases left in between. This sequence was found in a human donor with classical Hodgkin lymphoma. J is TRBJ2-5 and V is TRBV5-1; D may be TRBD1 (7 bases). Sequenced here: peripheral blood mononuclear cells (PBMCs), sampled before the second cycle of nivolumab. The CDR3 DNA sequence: TGCGCCACTTCGACAGGGAGGTTGGAGACCCAGTACTTC. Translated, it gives CATSTGRLETQYF. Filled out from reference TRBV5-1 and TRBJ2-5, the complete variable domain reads KAGVTQTPRYLIKTRGQQVTLSCSPISGHRSVSWYQQTPGQGLQFLFEYFSETQRNKGNFPGRFSGRQFSNSRSEMNVSTLELGDSALYLCATSTGRLETQYFGPGTRLLVL.